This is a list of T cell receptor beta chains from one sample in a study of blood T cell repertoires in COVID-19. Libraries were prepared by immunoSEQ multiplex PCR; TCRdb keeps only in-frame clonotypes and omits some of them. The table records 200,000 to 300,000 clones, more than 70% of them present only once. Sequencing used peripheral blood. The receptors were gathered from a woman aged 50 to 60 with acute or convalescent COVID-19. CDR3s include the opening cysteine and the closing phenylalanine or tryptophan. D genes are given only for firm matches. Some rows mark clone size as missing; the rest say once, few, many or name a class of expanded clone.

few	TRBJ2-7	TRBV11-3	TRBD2	CASSLGTSGLQQYF	TGTGCCAGCAGCTTAGGGACTAGCGGACTCCAGCAGTACTTC
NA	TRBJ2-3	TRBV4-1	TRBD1	CASSQVGTGLDTQYF	TGCGCCAGCAGCCAAGTAGGGACAGGGTTAGATACGCAGTATTTT
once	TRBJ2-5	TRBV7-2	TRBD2	CASSLAGRGGSETQYF	TGTGCCAGCAGCTTAGCGGGGCGAGGCGGGAGCGAGACCCAGTACTTC
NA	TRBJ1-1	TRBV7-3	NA	CASSLSRLDEAFF	TGTGCCAGCAGCTTATCTAGACTCGATGAAGCTTTCTTT
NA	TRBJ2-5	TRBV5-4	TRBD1	CASRSGQGFQETQYF	TGTGCCAGCAGGTCGGGACAGGGGTTCCAAGAGACCCAGTACTTC
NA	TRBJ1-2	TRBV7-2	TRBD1	CASSFGTGLYGYTF	TGTGCCAGCAGCTTCGGGACAGGCTTATATGGCTACACCTTC
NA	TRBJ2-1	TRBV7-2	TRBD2	CASSWLAGDPSSYNEQFF	TGTGCCAGCAGCTGGCTAGCGGGAGACCCTAGCTCCTACAATGAGCAGTTCTTC
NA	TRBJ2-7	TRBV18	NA	CASSPPGQGNEQYF	TGTGCCAGCTCACCACCAGGACAAGGAAACGAGCAGTACTTC
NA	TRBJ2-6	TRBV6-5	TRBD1	CASRTQGAGANVLTF	TGTGCCAGCAGGACACAGGGGGCTGGGGCCAACGTCCTGACTTTC
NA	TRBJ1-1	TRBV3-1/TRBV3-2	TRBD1	CASSQDYLTGGREVEAFF	TGTGCCAGCAGCCAAGATTATTTAACAGGGGGCCGGGAAGTTGAAGCTTTCTTT
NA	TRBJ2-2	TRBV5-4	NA	CASSLTADYDTRAGAGELFF	TGTGCCAGCAGCTTGACGGCGGACTACGATACACGTGCGGGCGCCGGGGAGCTGTTTTTT
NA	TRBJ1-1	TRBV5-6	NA	CASSHAQGYTEAFF	TGTGCCAGCAGCCACGCCCAGGGGTACACTGAAGCTTTCTTT
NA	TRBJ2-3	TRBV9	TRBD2	CASSVHTSGSTDTQYF	TGTGCCAGCAGCGTTCACACTAGCGGTAGCACAGATACGCAGTATTTT
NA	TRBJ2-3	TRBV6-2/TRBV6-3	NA	CASSYAAGDTQYF	TGTGCCAGCAGTTACGCCGCGGGAGATACGCAGTATTTT
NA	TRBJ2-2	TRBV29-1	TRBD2	CSVGVASGSKNTGELFF	TGCAGCGTGGGGGTGGCTAGCGGGAGTAAGAACACCGGGGAGCTGTTTTTT
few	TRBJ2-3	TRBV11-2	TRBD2	CASSGRTSGTSGTDTQYF	TGTGCCAGCAGCGGAAGGACTAGCGGGACCTCTGGCACAGATACGCAGTATTTT
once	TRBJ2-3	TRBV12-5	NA	CASGLEYTDTQYF	TGTGCTAGTGGTTTGGAATATACAGATACGCAGTATTTT
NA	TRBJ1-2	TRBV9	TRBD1	CASSLEYRGGYTF	TGTGCCAGCAGCCTCGAATACAGGGGTGGCTACACCTTC
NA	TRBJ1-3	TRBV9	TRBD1	CASSVGYGTGGIGNTIYF	TGTGCCAGCAGCGTAGGTTATGGGACAGGGGGAATCGGAAACACCATATATTTT
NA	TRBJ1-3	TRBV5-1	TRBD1	CASSPDRGSGNTIYF	TGCGCCAGCAGCCCGGACAGGGGTTCTGGAAACACCATATATTTT
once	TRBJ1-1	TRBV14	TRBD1	CASSLRGQGSLNTEAFF	TGTGCCAGCAGCCTACGGGGACAGGGTTCTCTGAACACTGAAGCTTTCTTT
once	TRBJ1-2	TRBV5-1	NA	CASGSQRSGTLPYGYTF	TGCGCCAGCGGATCCCAGAGATCCGGGACACTTCCCTATGGCTACACCTTC
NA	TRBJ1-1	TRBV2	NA	CASSEGPTSRGAFF	TGTGCCAGCAGTGAAGGACCAACCTCAAGGGGAGCTTTCTTT
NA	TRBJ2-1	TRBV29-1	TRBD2	CSVETSRGNSYNEQFF	TGCAGCGTTGAAACCTCGCGGGGGAACTCCTACAATGAGCAGTTCTTC
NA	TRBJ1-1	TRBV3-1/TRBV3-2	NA	CASSQRGQAEAFF	TGTGCCAGCAGCCAAAGGGGCCAGGCTGAAGCTTTCTTT
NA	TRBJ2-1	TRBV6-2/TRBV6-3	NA	CASSRARGIEQFF	TGTGCCAGCAGTAGGGCCAGGGGAATTGAGCAGTTCTTC
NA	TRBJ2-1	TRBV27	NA	CASSNALGADEQFF	TGTGCCAGCAGTAACGCCCTGGGGGCCGATGAGCAGTTCTTC
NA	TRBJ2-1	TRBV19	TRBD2	CASRSGSVIGNEQFF	TGTGCCAGTAGGAGCGGGAGCGTTATAGGTAATGAGCAGTTCTTC
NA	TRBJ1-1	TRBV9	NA	CASSGGTGGLNTEAFF	TGTGCCAGCAGCGGCGGAACGGGGGGGTTGAACACTGAAGCTTTCTTT
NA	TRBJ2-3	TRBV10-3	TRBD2	CAISDFSGAKVIYTDTQYF	TGTGCCATCAGTGATTTCAGCGGGGCCAAAGTTATTTACACAGATACGCAGTATTTT
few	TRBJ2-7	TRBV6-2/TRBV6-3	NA	CASSYWQGSTYEQYF	TGTGCCAGCAGTTACTGGCAGGGCAGCACCTACGAGCAGTACTTC
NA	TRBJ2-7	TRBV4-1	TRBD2	CASSQDSASGRAGSYEQYF	TGCGCCAGCAGCCAAGATTCGGCTAGCGGGAGGGCCGGTTCCTACGAGCAGTACTTC
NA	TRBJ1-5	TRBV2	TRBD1	CASSVTGTSQPQHF	TGTGCCAGCAGTGTGACAGGGACCAGTCAGCCCCAGCATTTT
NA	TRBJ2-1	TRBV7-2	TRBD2	CASILPHGTRRYNEQFF	TGTGCCAGCATTCTACCCCATGGGACTAGACGTTACAATGAGCAGTTCTTC
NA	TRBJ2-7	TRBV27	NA	CASSLQGTYEQYF	TGTGCCAGCAGTTTACAGGGTACCTACGAGCAGTACTTC
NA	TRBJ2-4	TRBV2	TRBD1	CASRGGDRENNIQYF	TGTGCCAGCAGGGGCGGGGACAGGGAGAACAACATTCAGTACTTC
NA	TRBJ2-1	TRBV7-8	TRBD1	CASSQRTGSNEQFF	TGTGCCAGCAGCCAGAGGACAGGGAGCAATGAGCAGTTCTTC
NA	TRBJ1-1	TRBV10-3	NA	CAISESGGSAEAFF	TGTGCCATCAGTGAGTCGGGCGGGAGCGCTGAAGCTTTCTTT
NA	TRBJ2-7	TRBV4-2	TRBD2	CASSQDVPREGLRVSYEQYF	TGTGCCAGCAGCCAAGATGTGCCGCGGGAGGGCCTAAGGGTTTCCTACGAGCAGTACTTC
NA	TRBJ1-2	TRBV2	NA	CASNELGYGYTF	TGTGCCAGCAATGAGCTAGGCTATGGCTACACCTTC
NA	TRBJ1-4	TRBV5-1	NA	CASSLAGVATNEKLFF	TGCGCCAGCAGCTTGGCCGGGGTTGCAACTAATGAAAAACTGTTTTTT
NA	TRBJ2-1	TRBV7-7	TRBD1	CASSPVGQGRGNEQFF	TGTGCTAGCAGCCCAGTAGGACAGGGGAGGGGTAATGAGCAGTTCTTC
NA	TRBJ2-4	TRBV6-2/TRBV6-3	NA	CASSYRLAKNIQYF	TGTGCCAGCAGTTACCGTCTAGCCAAAAACATTCAGTACTTC
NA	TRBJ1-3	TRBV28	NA	CASSFGSSGNTIYF	TGTGCCAGCAGTTTCGGGAGCTCTGGAAACACCATATATTTT
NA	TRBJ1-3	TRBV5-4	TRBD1	CASSTGDRGSGNTIYF	TGTGCCAGCAGCACCGGGGACAGGGGCTCTGGAAACACCATATATTTT
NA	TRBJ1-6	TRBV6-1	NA	CASSEALRDSPLHF	TGTGCCAGCAGTGAAGCGCTGAGGGATTCACCCCTCCACTTT
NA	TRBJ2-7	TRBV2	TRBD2	CASSEAGLVIYEQYF	TGTGCCAGCAGTGAGGCGGGACTAGTGATCTACGAGCAGTACTTC
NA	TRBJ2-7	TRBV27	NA	CASSLSRGKVHEQYF	TGTGCCAGCAGTTTAAGCCGGGGGAAGGTCCACGAGCAGTACTTC
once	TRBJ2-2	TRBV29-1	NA	CSVDGRGTGELFF	TGCAGCGTTGACGGGAGAGGCACCGGGGAGCTGTTTTTT